What follows is one T cell receptor (beta chain) and its context. The data derive from a study of blood T cell repertoires in COVID-19. Across the study: The United States, Italy and Spain were the sources of the acute and convalescent COVID-19 samples.

Profiled with immunoSEQ multiplex PCR; TCRdb holds only in-frame clones, not every one. The sample holds around 180,000 clones, approximately 85% seen once. The germline gives CDR1 SGHNT, CDR2 YYREEE (reference sequence). V shed 3 bases and J 8 bases; nucleotides not matched to a gene: 9. The CDR3 totals 15 residues. The clonotype was recovered from a man aged 55-75 years with acute or convalescent COVID-19. This chain joins TRBV5-4 and TRBJ2-7; TRBD2 matches 12 bases. Sample: peripheral blood. In DNA, the CDR3 is TGTGCCAGCAGCTCGAGACTAGCGGGAGATCTGAAGCAGTACTTC. Amino acids: CASSSRLAGDLKQYF.